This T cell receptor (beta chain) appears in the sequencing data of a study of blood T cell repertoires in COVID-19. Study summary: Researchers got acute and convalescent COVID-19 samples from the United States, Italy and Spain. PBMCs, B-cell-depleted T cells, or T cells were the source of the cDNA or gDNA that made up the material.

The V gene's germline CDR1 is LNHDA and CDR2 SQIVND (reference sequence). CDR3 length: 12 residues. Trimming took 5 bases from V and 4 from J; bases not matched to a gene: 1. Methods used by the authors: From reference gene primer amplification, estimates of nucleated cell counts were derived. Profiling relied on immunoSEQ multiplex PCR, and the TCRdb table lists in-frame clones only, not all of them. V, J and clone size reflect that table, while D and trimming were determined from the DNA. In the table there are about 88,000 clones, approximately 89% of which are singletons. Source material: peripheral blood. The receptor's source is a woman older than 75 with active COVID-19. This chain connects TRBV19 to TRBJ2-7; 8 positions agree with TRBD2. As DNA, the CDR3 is TGTGCCAGTAGTGCGGGAGGTTACGAGCAGTACTTC. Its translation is CASSAGGYEQYF. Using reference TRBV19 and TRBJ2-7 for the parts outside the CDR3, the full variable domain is DGGITQSPKYLFRKEGQNVTLSCEQNLNHDAMYWYRQDPGQGLRLIYYSQIVNDFQKGDIAEGYSVSREKKESFPLTVTSAQKNPTAFYLCASSAGGYEQYFGPGTRLTVT.